This TCR beta chain was documented in a study of blood T cell repertoires in COVID-19. About the study: Some COVID-19 samples were acute and others convalescent; all came from the United States, Italy and Spain. Sources were T cells, B-cell-depleted T cells, or PBMCs; the material itself was cDNA or gDNA.

In the authors' workflow: Amplification of reference gene primers was used by the study to estimate nucleated cell counts. This table comes from immunoSEQ multiplex PCR, and its TCRdb copy is limited to in-frame clones, with some not included. Clone size and V and J calls were adopted from that table, with D and trimming inferred from the DNA. The repertoire consists of roughly 200,000 clones, with almost 90% occurring once and the leading ten covering under 2%. CDR1 is MGHDK, CDR2 SYGVNS, per germline. V gave up 2 bases and J gave up 8 bases, with 10 bases separating them. The CDR3 has 13 amino acids.

The sequenced sample was peripheral blood. The TCR comes from a man in his late teens or twenties with active or convalescent COVID-19. The V gene is TRBV25-1, the J gene TRBJ2-1, with D possibly TRBD1 on 5 matching bases. The CDR3 region has the DNA TGTGCCAGCAGTGAACCAGGGTTCGATGAGCAGTTCTTC. Its translation is CASSEPGFDEQFF.